The source of this T cell receptor beta chain is a study of cytomegalovirus exposure and HLA in healthy donors. CDR1 SGHRS and CDR2 YFSETQ come from the germline V gene. Trimming shortened V by 0 bases and J by 4 bases, and 20 bases separated the two germline ends. The CDR3 spans 18 residues. The PCR employed 60 Vbeta primers together with 13 Jbeta primers. Profiled with immunoSEQ multiplex PCR; TCRdb holds only in-frame clones, not every one. The table records 170,000 or so clones, roughly 80% of them present only once. This sequence was found in a male donor in good health and CMV-seropositive. The sequenced sample was PBMCs. The V and J genes are TRBV5-1 and TRBJ1-3, with unresolved D. CDR3: CASSLGVSQVFVGNTIYF. In nucleotides, the CDR3 is TGCGCCAGCAGCTTGGGAGTGAGCCAGGTCTTTGTGGGAAACACCATATATTTT. The whole variable domain, filled in from reference TRBV5-1 and TRBJ1-3, reads KAGVTQTPRYLIKTRGQQVTLSCSPISGHRSVSWYQQTPGQGLQFLFEYFSETQRNKGNFPGRFSGRQFSNSRSEMNVSTLELGDSALYLCASSLGVSQVFVGNTIYFGEGSWLTVV.